Listed below are T cell receptor beta chains from one sample, sequenced in a study of T cells after yellow fever vaccination. A single record per CDR3 protein comes from TCRdb applying MiXCR to the 5' RACE reads. Found here are approximately 140,000 distinct CDR3 sequences, around 7.7% of them singletons; the top ten hold about 0.73%. Sequenced here: CD4+ T cells sorted from PBMCs, sampled 5 days after the yellow fever booster vaccination. These receptors came from a man aged 25-45 years who received the YFV17D yellow fever vaccine. The CDR3 runs from the conserved cysteine through the conserved F or W. Fields, in order: V gene, J gene, D gene, clone size, CDR3 protein, CDR3 DNA. The D gene is left open where the match is weak. Rows may omit the clone size; those that give it use once, few, many or a size class.

V: TRBV2; J: TRBJ2-1; D: NA; size: many; CDR3: CASSELDEQFF; DNA: TGTGCCAGCAGTGAACTAGATGAGCAGTTCTTC
V: TRBV7-9; J: TRBJ2-1; D: TRBD2; size: many; CDR3: CASSPYGGGNNEQFF; DNA: TGTGCCAGCAGCCCCTATGGCGGGGGAAACAATGAGCAGTTCTTC
V: TRBV30; J: TRBJ2-1; D: NA; size: NA; CDR3: CAWSGGVVNNEQFF; DNA: TGTGCCTGGAGTGGGGGGGTCGTGAACAATGAGCAGTTCTTC
V: TRBV20-1; J: TRBJ2-3; D: NA; size: many; CDR3: CSASGEAGVTTDTQYF; DNA: TGCAGTGCTTCAGGGGAGGCGGGAGTCACGACAGATACGCAGTATTTT
V: TRBV20-1; J: TRBJ2-5; D: NA; size: many; CDR3: CSASLTGQETQYF; DNA: TGCAGTGCTAGTTTGACTGGCCAAGAGACCCAGTACTTC
V: TRBV7-2; J: TRBJ2-2; D: NA; size: many; CDR3: CASSLAGAPTGELFF; DNA: TGTGCCAGCAGCTTAGCAGGGGCCCCAACCGGGGAGCTGTTTTTT
V: TRBV29-1; J: TRBJ2-1; D: TRBD2; size: many; CDR3: CRAGDSYNEQFF; DNA: TGCAGAGCGGGAGATAGCTACAATGAGCAGTTCTTC
V: TRBV12-3/TRBV12-4; J: TRBJ2-5; D: NA; size: many; CDR3: CASSFGRAQETQYF; DNA: TGTGCCAGCAGTTTTGGGCGAGCTCAAGAGACCCAGTACTTC
V: TRBV5-1; J: TRBJ2-7; D: TRBD2; size: many; CDR3: CASTGGIAGASYEQYF; DNA: TGCGCCAGCACGGGTGGGATAGCGGGGGCTTCCTACGAGCAGTACTTC
V: TRBV18; J: TRBJ2-1; D: NA; size: many; CDR3: CASSPLAGLDEQFF; DNA: TGTGCCAGCTCACCCTTAGCCGGGCTCGATGAGCAGTTCTTC
V: TRBV12-5; J: TRBJ1-5; D: NA; size: NA; CDR3: CASGTVLLGNQPQHF; DNA: TGTGCTAGTGGGACAGTCCTACTCGGCAATCAGCCCCAGCATTTT
V: TRBV5-1; J: TRBJ2-7; D: NA; size: many; CDR3: CASSWPTDGAYEQYF; DNA: TGCGCCAGCAGTTGGCCAACGGACGGAGCCTACGAGCAGTACTTC
V: TRBV7-7; J: TRBJ2-5; D: TRBD2; size: many; CDR3: CASSKGLAGETQYF; DNA: TGTGCTAGCAGCAAGGGACTAGCGGGAGAGACCCAGTACTTC
V: TRBV7-2; J: TRBJ2-5; D: TRBD1; size: many; CDR3: CASSSMTGWQETQYF; DNA: TGTGCCAGCAGCTCTATGACAGGGTGGCAAGAGACCCAGTACTTC
V: TRBV28; J: TRBJ2-6; D: NA; size: many; CDR3: CASSLWGASGANVLTF; DNA: TGTGCCAGCAGTTTATGGGGGGCCTCTGGGGCCAACGTCCTGACTTTC
V: TRBV9; J: TRBJ2-2; D: TRBD2; size: many; CDR3: CASSATLAGATGELFF; DNA: TGTGCCAGCAGCGCCACGCTAGCGGGAGCTACCGGGGAGCTGTTTTTT
V: TRBV9; J: TRBJ2-7; D: NA; size: many; CDR3: CASSPPDNYYEQYF; DNA: TGTGCCAGCAGCCCCCCGGACAACTATTACGAGCAGTACTTC
V: TRBV12-3/TRBV12-4; J: TRBJ2-5; D: NA; size: many; CDR3: CASSRDGQETQYF; DNA: TGTGCCAGCAGTCGAGACGGTCAAGAGACCCAGTACTTC
V: TRBV12-3/TRBV12-4; J: TRBJ2-7; D: TRBD2; size: few; CDR3: CASSSSLTSGTYEQYF; DNA: TGTGCCAGCAGTTCAAGTCTGACTAGCGGGACCTACGAGCAGTACTTC
V: TRBV4-3; J: TRBJ2-2; D: NA; size: NA; CDR3: CASSQDLSRLLNTGELFF; DNA: TGCGCCAGCAGCCAAGATCTTTCCAGGCTCTTGAACACCGGGGAGCTGTTTTTT
V: TRBV6-4; J: TRBJ2-1; D: TRBD1; size: many; CDR3: CASSGQGANNEQFF; DNA: TGTGCCAGCAGTGGACAGGGGGCGAACAATGAGCAGTTCTTC
V: TRBV7-2; J: TRBJ2-5; D: NA; size: many; CDR3: CASSFGSTAGSQETQYF; DNA: TGTGCCAGCAGTTTTGGGTCCACGGCGGGGTCCCAAGAGACCCAGTACTTC
V: TRBV3-1; J: TRBJ2-1; D: NA; size: many; CDR3: CASSQETVRSYNEQFF; DNA: TGTGCCAGCAGCCAAGAGACAGTGCGCTCCTACAATGAGCAGTTCTTC
V: TRBV12-3/TRBV12-4; J: TRBJ2-1; D: TRBD2; size: many; CDR3: CASSLRTSGRLVEQFF; DNA: TGTGCCAGCAGTTTACGGACTAGCGGGAGGCTGGTTGAGCAGTTCTTC
V: TRBV5-1; J: TRBJ2-3; D: TRBD2; size: many; CDR3: CASTPGGRSTDTQYF; DNA: TGCGCCAGCACCCCGGGCGGGAGAAGCACAGATACGCAGTATTTT
V: TRBV19; J: TRBJ2-2; D: NA; size: many; CDR3: CASRQGQNTGELFF; DNA: TGTGCCAGTAGACAGGGCCAGAACACCGGGGAGCTGTTTTTT
V: TRBV7-3; J: TRBJ1-1; D: NA; size: many; CDR3: CASSKTTGRGVTEAFF; DNA: TGTGCCAGCAGCAAGACCACAGGGAGAGGGGTCACTGAAGCTTTCTTT
V: TRBV18; J: TRBJ2-3; D: NA; size: many; CDR3: CASSASATATQYF; DNA: TGTGCCAGCTCAGCATCAGCGACAGCTACGCAGTATTTT
V: TRBV20-1; J: TRBJ2-7; D: NA; size: many; CDR3: CSATIGGGGSYEQYF; DNA: TGCAGTGCCACGATCGGGGGTGGGGGCTCCTACGAGCAGTACTTC
V: TRBV7-9; J: TRBJ2-7; D: NA; size: few; CDR3: CASSRDFPVRVYEQYF; DNA: TGTGCCAGCAGCCGTGATTTCCCCGTAAGGGTCTACGAGCAGTACTTC
V: TRBV2; J: TRBJ1-4; D: NA; size: many; CDR3: CASRRQSNEKLFF; DNA: TGTGCCAGCAGACGGCAGTCTAATGAAAAACTGTTTTTT
V: TRBV2; J: TRBJ2-1; D: TRBD2; size: NA; CDR3: CASKGASGGVTYNEQFF; DNA: TGTGCCAGCAAGGGGGCTAGCGGGGGTGTCACCTACAATGAGCAGTTCTTC
V: TRBV20-1; J: TRBJ2-1; D: TRBD1; size: many; CDR3: CSATLDRALFF; DNA: TGCAGTGCGACTCTTGACAGGGCTTTGTTCTTC
V: TRBV28; J: TRBJ2-1; D: NA; size: many; CDR3: CASSLFNEQFF; DNA: TGTGCCAGCAGTTTATTCAATGAGCAGTTCTTC
V: TRBV12-3/TRBV12-4; J: TRBJ1-1; D: NA; size: many; CDR3: CASSLGQTNTEAFF; DNA: TGTGCCAGCAGTTTGGGACAAACGAACACTGAAGCTTTCTTT
V: TRBV18; J: TRBJ2-7; D: TRBD2; size: many; CDR3: CASSPRTSSNEQYF; DNA: TGTGCCAGCTCACCCCGGACTAGCAGCAACGAGCAGTACTTC
V: TRBV7-2; J: TRBJ2-5; D: TRBD2; size: many; CDR3: CASSLSLAGVETQYF; DNA: TGTGCCAGCAGCTTAAGTCTAGCGGGAGTGGAGACCCAGTACTTC
V: TRBV27; J: TRBJ2-3; D: TRBD2; size: many; CDR3: CASSLLGLAGTDTQYF; DNA: TGTGCCAGCAGTTTACTGGGACTAGCGGGGACAGATACGCAGTATTTT
V: TRBV18; J: TRBJ2-2; D: TRBD1; size: many; CDR3: CASSPPTGITGELFF; DNA: TGTGCCAGCTCACCACCGACAGGGATAACCGGGGAGCTGTTTTTT
V: TRBV6-4; J: TRBJ1-5; D: TRBD1; size: many; CDR3: CASSEIGTDWQPQHF; DNA: TGTGCCAGCAGTGAAATAGGGACAGACTGGCAGCCCCAGCATTTT